Listed below are T cell receptor beta chains from one sample, sequenced in a study of technical replicates of blood from a handful of donors. Profiling relied on immunoSEQ multiplex PCR, and the TCRdb table lists in-frame clones only, not all of them. The table shows about 63,000 clones, with 70% to 90% occurring only once. The material sequenced was PBMCs. Source of these receptors: a human donor in good health. Some clones in this sample may be carry-over from other donors' samples. CDR3s include the opening cysteine and the closing phenylalanine or tryptophan. D genes are given only for firm matches. Not every row has a clone size; where given, it reads once, few, many or a size class.

clone size,D gene,J gene,V gene,CDR3 protein,CDR3 DNA
.,TRBD1,TRBJ1-1,TRBV7-3,CASSLGPPTGLNTEAFF,TGTGCCAGCAGCTTAGGGCCCCCGACAGGGCTGAACACTGAAGCTTTCTTT
.,TRBD2,TRBJ2-7,TRBV5-6,CASMGTSGSLSYEQYF,TGTGCCAGCATGGGGACTAGCGGGAGTCTCTCCTACGAGCAGTACTTC
.,TRBD1,TRBJ1-4,TRBV18,CASSPPLDRGREKLFF,TGTGCCAGCTCACCACCGCTAGACAGGGGCCGCGAAAAACTGTTTTTT
.,.,TRBJ1-4,TRBV18,CASSPQGGGEKLFF,TGTGCCAGCTCACCTCAGGGCGGCGGTGAAAAACTGTTTTTT
.,.,TRBJ1-3,TRBV7-2,CASSLMGAGNTIYF,TGTGCCAGCAGCTTAATGGGGGCGGGAAACACCATATATTTT
.,.,TRBJ1-1,TRBV11-2,CASSFSTGYDTEAFF,TGTGCCAGCAGCTTCTCGACGGGGTATGACACTGAAGCTTTCTTT
.,.,TRBJ2-2,TRBV6-9,CASSYWYETANTGELFF,TGTGCCAGCAGTTATTGGTATGAGACAGCGAACACCGGGGAGCTGTTTTTT
.,TRBD1,TRBJ2-1,TRBV6-4,CASSRQGNYRPDEQFF,TGTGCCAGCAGTCGACAGGGGAACTATAGGCCCGATGAGCAGTTCTTC
.,.,TRBJ2-7,TRBV5-5,CASSLTGFYEQYF,TGTGCCAGCAGCTTGACAGGTTTCTACGAGCAGTACTTC
.,TRBD2,TRBJ2-3,TRBV7-7,CASSLATSAGGSTYTQYF,TGTGCCAGCAGCTTAGCAACATCGGCGGGGGGCAGCACATATACGCAGTATTTT
.,TRBD1,TRBJ2-2,TRBV27,CASSLLDRVGFTGELFF,TGTGCCAGCAGTTTATTGGACAGGGTGGGGTTTACCGGGGAGCTGTTTTTT
.,TRBD2,TRBJ2-2,TRBV15,CATSRAGGARTGELFF,TGTGCCACCAGCAGGGCCGGGGGGGCCCGAACCGGGGAGCTGTTTTTT
.,.,TRBJ2-7,TRBV4-2,CASSLGLDSYEQYF,TGTGCCAGCAGCCTAGGACTGGACAGCTACGAGCAGTACTTC
.,.,TRBJ1-2,TRBV13,CASSHTGSPYGYTF,TGTGCCAGCAGCCATACAGGGTCCCCCTATGGCTACACCTTC
.,TRBD1,TRBJ1-6,TRBV10-3,CAISLGGQGGSSPLHF,TGTGCCATCAGTTTAGGAGGACAGGGAGGAAGTTCACCCCTCCACTTT
.,.,TRBJ1-2,TRBV19,CASRITGQPNYGYTF,TGTGCCAGTAGGATAACGGGACAACCTAACTATGGCTACACCTTC
.,TRBD2,TRBJ2-5,TRBV30,CAWSAAGVRETQYF,TGTGCCTGGAGCGCGGCGGGGGTGCGGGAGACCCAGTACTTC
.,.,TRBJ2-2,TRBV5-1,CASSLAGVFTGELFF,TGCGCCAGCAGCTTGGCCGGGGTTTTCACCGGGGAGCTGTTTTTT
.,TRBD2,TRBJ2-7,TRBV7-2,CASSFPRAGGPNEQYF,TGTGCCAGCAGCTTCCCTCGAGCGGGAGGGCCCAACGAGCAGTACTTC
.,.,TRBJ2-5,TRBV19,CASSMRGGTQYF,TGTGCCAGTAGTATGAGAGGGGGGACCCAGTACTTC
.,TRBD1,TRBJ1-2,TRBV2,CASSPGQGYGYTF,TGTGCCAGCAGCCCGGGACAGGGCTATGGCTACACCTTC
once,TRBD2,TRBJ2-5,TRBV11-3,CASSLGELAGQETQYF,TGTGCCAGCAGCTTAGGAGAACTAGCGGGCCAAGAGACCCAGTACTTC
.,TRBD1,TRBJ2-5,TRBV5-6,CASSVVGQGAVGETQYF,TGTGCCAGCAGTGTTGTGGGACAGGGGGCAGTAGGGGAGACCCAGTACTTC
.,.,TRBJ1-5,TRBV19,CASTARGGLNQPQHF,TGTGCCAGTACCGCTAGAGGAGGGCTCAATCAGCCCCAGCATTTT
.,.,TRBJ2-5,TRBV28,CASSLSETQYF,TGTGCCAGCAGTTTATCGGAGACCCAGTACTTC
.,TRBD1,TRBJ1-6,TRBV2,CASSLQGAAGNSPLHF,TGTGCCAGCAGCCTACAGGGGGCGGCTGGTAATTCACCCCTCCACTTT
.,TRBD1,TRBJ1-4,TRBV15,CATSDRDEKLFF,TGTGCCACCTCGGACAGGGATGAAAAACTGTTTTTT
.,.,TRBJ2-5,TRBV7-9,CASSLSGPQETQYF,TGTGCCAGCAGCCTAAGCGGTCCTCAAGAGACCCAGTACTTC
.,TRBD1,TRBJ2-2,TRBV4-3,CASSQPRTGGTGELFF,TGCGCCAGCAGCCAGCCTAGGACAGGGGGCACCGGGGAGCTGTTTTTT
.,.,TRBJ2-7,TRBV4-2,CASSQVGQNYEQYF,TGTGCCAGCAGCCAAGTGGGCCAGAACTACGAGCAGTACTTC
.,TRBD2,TRBJ2-2,TRBV7-6,CASSLDTLAIKTGELFF,TGTGCCAGCAGCTTAGATACACTAGCGATTAAAACCGGGGAGCTGTTTTTT
.,.,TRBJ1-1,TRBV2,CASSDATAGNTEAFF,TGTGCCAGCAGTGACGCTACAGCGGGAAACACTGAAGCTTTCTTT
few,.,TRBJ2-7,TRBV25-1,CASSEVGAYSYEQYF,TGTGCCAGCAGCGAGGTAGGAGCATACTCCTACGAGCAGTACTTC
.,.,TRBJ2-5,TRBV7-9,CAISMETQYF,TGTGCCATCAGTATGGAGACCCAGTACTTC
.,.,TRBJ2-1,TRBV7-9,CASSSTATAKSSYNEQFF,TGTGCCAGCAGCTCCACCGCGACAGCCAAGAGCTCCTACAATGAGCAGTTCTTC
.,.,TRBJ1-1,TRBV6-5,CASSYRGVNTEAFF,TGTGCCAGCAGTTACCGGGGTGTGAACACTGAAGCTTTCTTT
.,.,TRBJ1-1,TRBV2,CASIIPPGNSDTEAFF,TGTGCCAGCATTATACCTCCGGGAAACTCGGACACTGAAGCTTTCTTT
.,.,TRBJ2-1,TRBV21-1,CASSKARLAASPNEQFF,TGTGCCAGCAGCAAAGCGAGGCTAGCGGCATCTCCCAATGAGCAGTTCTTC
.,.,TRBJ1-6,TRBV2,CASSDQGISPLHF,TGTGCCAGCAGTGATCAGGGGATATCACCCCTCCACTTT
.,TRBD2,TRBJ2-7,TRBV7-6,CASSSWGVSGGRAYEQYF,TGTGCCAGCAGCTCTTGGGGTGTGTCGGGCGGGAGGGCCTACGAGCAGTACTTC
.,TRBD2,TRBJ2-2,TRBV27,CASSFLRGEHTGELFF,TGTGCCAGCAGTTTTTTACGGGGGGAACACACCGGGGAGCTGTTTTTT
.,TRBD1,TRBJ1-2,TRBV7-2,CASSNDRGRGYTF,TGTGCCAGCAGCAACGACAGGGGACGTGGCTACACCTTC
.,.,TRBJ1-1,TRBV28,CASISGVNTEAFF,TGTGCCAGCATTTCAGGGGTCAACACTGAAGCTTTCTTT
.,.,TRBJ1-4,TRBV2,CASSARILLATNEKLFF,TGTGCCAGCAGTGCTAGGATACTTCTAGCAACTAATGAAAAACTGTTTTTT
.,.,TRBJ1-2,TRBV19,CASSRLQLYYGYTF,TGTGCCAGTAGTAGGTTACAGCTTTATTATGGCTACACCTTC
.,TRBD1,TRBJ1-1,TRBV29-1,CSVEVVQGVGEAFF,TGCAGCGTTGAAGTCGTTCAGGGGGTCGGTGAAGCTTTCTTT
.,.,TRBJ2-7,TRBV6-1,CASSVGSFGEQYF,TGTGCCAGCAGTGTGGGTAGCTTTGGCGAGCAGTACTTC
.,TRBD1,TRBJ1-4,TRBV4-3,CASSQATGTGEREKLFF,TGCGCCAGCAGCCAAGCGACTGGTACAGGGGAGCGGGAAAAACTGTTTTTT
.,.,TRBJ2-5,TRBV6-5,CASSYTRQDSETQYF,TGTGCCAGCAGTTACACCCGTCAGGACTCGGAGACCCAGTACTTC
.,.,TRBJ1-2,TRBV7-8,CASSLRQGNYGYTF,TGTGCCAGCAGCTTGAGGCAGGGGAACTATGGCTACACCTTC
few,.,TRBJ2-3,TRBV7-2,CASSDQGRDTQYF,TGTGCCAGCAGCGACCAGGGGCGGGATACGCAGTATTTT
.,.,TRBJ1-3,TRBV5-4,CASSLLGPGNTIYF,TGTGCCAGCAGCTTGTTGGGGCCGGGAAACACCATATATTTT
.,.,TRBJ1-5,TRBV4-2,CASSQDRGSNQPQHF,TGTGCCAGCAGCCAAGATCGGGGTAGCAATCAGCCCCAGCATTTT
.,TRBD2,TRBJ2-5,TRBV6-5,CASSYSVGRLEETQYF,TGTGCCAGCAGTTACTCTGTCGGGAGGTTGGAAGAGACCCAGTACTTC
.,.,TRBJ1-1,TRBV14,CASSQDLIAYTEAFF,TGTGCCAGCAGCCAAGATTTGATAGCGTACACTGAAGCTTTCTTT
.,.,TRBJ1-1,TRBV19,CASALTANTEAFF,TGTGCCAGTGCATTGACAGCGAACACTGAAGCTTTCTTT
.,TRBD2,TRBJ2-1,TRBV4-2,CASSQAFILAGNNEQFF,TGTGCCAGCAGCCAAGCGTTTATACTAGCGGGCAACAATGAGCAGTTCTTC
.,TRBD1,TRBJ2-7,TRBV5-6,CASSLVGGYREQYF,TGTGCCAGCAGCTTGGTAGGGGGCTATCGGGAGCAGTACTTC